The present entry profiles one TCR beta chain with its context. V shed 3 bases and J 9 bases; nucleotides not matched to a gene: 2. Germline V CDR1 and CDR2: KGHSH, LQKENI. The CDR3 is 12 residues long. The data are from a study of blood T cell repertoires in COVID-19. Authors' analysis steps: From reference gene primer amplification, estimates of nucleated cell counts were derived. Measured with immunoSEQ multiplex PCR; TCRdb has only the in-frame clones, and not every one. V and J calls plus clone size are reproduced from that table; the DNA served to infer D and trimming. There are about 170,000 clones in the sample; approximately 83% occur only once, and approximately 2.6% lies in the top ten.

The chain carries TRBV18 and TRBJ1-5; TRBD1 matches at 7 bases. The receptor's source is a human donor with acute or convalescent COVID-19. The donor label of this sample is uncertain. The sequenced material came from peripheral blood. Here the CDR3 DNA reads TGTGCCAGCTCACCTGGGGACAGGCCCCAGCATTTT. Its protein product is CASSPGDRPQHF.